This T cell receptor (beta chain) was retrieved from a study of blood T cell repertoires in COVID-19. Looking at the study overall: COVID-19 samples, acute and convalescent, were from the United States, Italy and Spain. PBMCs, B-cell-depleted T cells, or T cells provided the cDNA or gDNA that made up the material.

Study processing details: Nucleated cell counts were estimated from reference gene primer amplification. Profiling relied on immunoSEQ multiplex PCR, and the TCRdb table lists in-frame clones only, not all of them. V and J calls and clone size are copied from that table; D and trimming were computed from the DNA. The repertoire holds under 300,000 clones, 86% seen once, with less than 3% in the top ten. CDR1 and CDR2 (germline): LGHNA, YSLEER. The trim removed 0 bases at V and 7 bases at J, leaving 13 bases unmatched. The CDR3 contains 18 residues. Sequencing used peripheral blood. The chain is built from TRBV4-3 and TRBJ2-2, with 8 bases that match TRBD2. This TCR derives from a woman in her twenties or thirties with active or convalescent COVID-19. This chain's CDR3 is CASSQDEIRGGLGGELFF. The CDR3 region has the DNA TGCGCCAGCAGCCAAGATGAGATACGGGGGGGCCTTGGCGGGGAGCTGTTTTTT.